The entry below describes one T cell receptor (beta chain). What it recognizes is unknown. This table comes from immunoSEQ multiplex PCR, and its TCRdb copy is limited to in-frame clones, with some not included. The table has approximately 140,000 clones, 88% seen once; the top ten hold around 4%. The data were taken from a study of radiation and T cells in renal cell carcinoma. Looking at the study overall: Nephrectomy followed 15 Gy stereotactic body radiation by 4 weeks. General observations from the study: Top tumor clonotypes rose in blood 2 weeks post-radiation, then contracted.

Specified time point: baseline pretreatment blood. Treatment indicated: 15 Gy SBRT to primary tumor, nephrectomy 4 weeks later. In germline, CDR1 is SGHRS, CDR2 YFSETQ. The CDR3 sequence is 19 residues long. Trimming took 4 bases from V and 0 from J, leaving 23 bases between them. The rearrangement joins TRBV5-1 to TRBJ2-1; a possible D gene is TRBD1 (5 bases). The sequence came from a woman in her seventies with renal cell carcinoma. Material: blood, obtained from a patient whose treatment included radiotherapy and nephrectomy. In DNA form, the CDR3 reads TGCGCCAGCAGCCCGTACAGTGGGAACAGGCGCTACTCCTACAATGAGCAGTTCTTC. It yields the protein CASSPYSGNRRYSYNEQFF.